This T cell receptor beta chain was found in a study of T-cell reconstitution after alpha-beta-depleted transplantation in children. The study's findings and limits: Some patients showed high day-60 TCRbeta diversity, which derived from surviving recipient T cells and thymic progenitors. At around two months after transplant, the alpha-beta T cells were reportedly derived from several hundred expanded clones that came from non-depleted graft cells.

Unique molecular identifiers featured in how the TCRbeta library was prepared. Via MiXCR, TCRdb re-called the PCR reads, giving one row per CDR3 protein. The table includes a few hundred thousand distinct CDR3 sequences, around 15% detected once. The V end lost 0 bases, the J end lost 9 bases, and 12 bases lay between the germline ends. Germline values: CDR1 SGHVS, CDR2 FQNEAQ. The CDR3 spans 14 residues. With regard to this clonotype: Antigen unknown.

The V call is TRBV7-8, the J call TRBJ2-1, with D unresolved. Sequencing was performed on PBMCs, mostly from graft donor cells, taken 360 days after TCRalphabeta/CD19-depleted stem cell transplant. This receptor was taken from a boy younger than two who had a stem cell transplant for Wiskott-Aldrich syndrome, so the T cells may come from the graft donor. CDR3 amino acids: CASSLARTIGEQFF. CDR3 sequence (DNA): TGTGCCAGCAGCTTAGCGAGGACCATCGGTGAGCAGTTCTTC.